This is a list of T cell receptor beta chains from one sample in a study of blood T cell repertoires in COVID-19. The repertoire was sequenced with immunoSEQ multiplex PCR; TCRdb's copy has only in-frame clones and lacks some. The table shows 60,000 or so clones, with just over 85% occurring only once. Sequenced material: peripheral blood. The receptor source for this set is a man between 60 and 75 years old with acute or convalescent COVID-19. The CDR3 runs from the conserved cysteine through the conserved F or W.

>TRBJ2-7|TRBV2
CASKHGLAGPRGYF
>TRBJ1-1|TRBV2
CASVRGGDTEAFF
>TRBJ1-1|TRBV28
CASGIGQGRDSRRAFF
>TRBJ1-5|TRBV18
CASSAEAGTQPQHF
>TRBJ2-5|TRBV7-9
CASAHGPQRPQETQYF
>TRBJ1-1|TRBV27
CASSLLPGPPNQGAFF
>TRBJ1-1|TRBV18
CASSLREIMNTEAFF
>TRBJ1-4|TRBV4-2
CASSPPKGATNEKLFF
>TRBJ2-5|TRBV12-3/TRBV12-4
CASMDGQGTQYF
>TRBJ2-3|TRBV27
CASSLEGYREKGTDTQYF
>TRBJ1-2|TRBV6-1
CASSEVQGDGYTF
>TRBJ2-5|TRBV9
CASSARQGARETQYF
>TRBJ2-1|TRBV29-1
CSAMTSGRSSYNEQFF
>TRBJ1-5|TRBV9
CASSVTGAGQPQHF
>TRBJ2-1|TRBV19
CASSTKLASSYNEQFF
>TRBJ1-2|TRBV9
CASSGRGIYGYTF
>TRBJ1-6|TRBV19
CASNEGRVRSPLHF
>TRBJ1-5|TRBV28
CASSPGQGRAQHF
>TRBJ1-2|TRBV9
CASSAGPSGITLLGYTF
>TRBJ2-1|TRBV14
CASSRPGQVYNEQFF
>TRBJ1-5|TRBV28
CASSPTGQGTQPQHF
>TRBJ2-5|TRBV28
CASSPTGGGETQYF
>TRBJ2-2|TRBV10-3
CAIRAGLAGLNTGELFF
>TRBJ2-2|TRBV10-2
CASTRQGWDTGELFF
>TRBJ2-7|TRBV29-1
CSVAPRGRGYEQYF
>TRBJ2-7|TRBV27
CASSPHAGGGSSYEQYF
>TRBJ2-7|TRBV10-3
CAISAGTSNNEQYF
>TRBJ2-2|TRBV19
CASNRGPTGELFF
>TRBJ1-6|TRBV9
CASSTGQALSSYNSPLHF
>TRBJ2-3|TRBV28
CASSFPLWGRSGGQDTQYF
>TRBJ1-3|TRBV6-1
CASSDGTVAGNTIYF
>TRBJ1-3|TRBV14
CASSQSGSGNTIYF
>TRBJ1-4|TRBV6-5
CATTGQGGEKLFF
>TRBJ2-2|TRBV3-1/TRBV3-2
CASSRTASNTGELFF
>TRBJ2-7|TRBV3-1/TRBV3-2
CASSQRVAGYEQYF
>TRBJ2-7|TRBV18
CASSSGLTSYEQYF
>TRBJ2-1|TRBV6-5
CASSYYGGQSEQFF
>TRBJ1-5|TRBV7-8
CASSLDRFSQPQHF
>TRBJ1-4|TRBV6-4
CASSAGTGANEKLFF